This is a list of T cell receptor beta chains from one sample in a study of T cell repertoires in cytomegalovirus infection. Each CDR3 protein gets one entry after TCRdb re-called the reads with MiXCR. The data show roughly 230,000 distinct CDR3 sequences, under 25% seen once. Sequencing input: CD8+ T cells from PBMCs. These receptors were obtained from a human donor in good health (CMV status not recorded). Some clones in this sample may be carry-over from other donors' samples. CDR3s include the opening cysteine and the closing phenylalanine or tryptophan. Fields, in order: clone size, V gene, D gene, J gene, CDR3 protein, CDR3 DNA. D genes are given only for firm matches. Clone size is stated in some rows and not others, as once, few, many or a class when expanded.

>many|TRBV7-2|.|TRBJ2-5
CASSPYGSASQYF
TGTGCCAGCAGCCCGTACGGGTCGGCGTCCCAGTACTTC
>many|TRBV28|TRBD1|TRBJ2-7
CASTPTGSSYEQYF
TGTGCCAGCACACCGACAGGGAGCTCCTACGAGCAGTACTTC
>.|TRBV10-2|.|TRBJ1-2
CASSESTVGGYTF
TGCGCCAGCAGTGAGTCGACTGTGGGGGGCTACACCTTC
>.|TRBV15|.|TRBJ1-3
CATSRDKGFSGNTIYF
TGTGCCACCAGCAGAGATAAGGGGTTCTCTGGAAACACCATATATTTT
>.|TRBV4-1|.|TRBJ2-3
CASSPRLPNTDTQYF
TGCGCCAGCAGCCCGCGACTACCCAACACAGATACGCAGTATTTT
>few|TRBV28|.|TRBJ1-5
CASSWTDNQPQHF
TGTGCCAGCAGTTGGACAGACAATCAGCCCCAGCATTTT
>.|TRBV5-1|.|TRBJ2-1
CASSGGAREQFF
TGCGCCAGCAGTGGGGGAGCGAGGGAGCAGTTCTTC
>many|TRBV7-2|TRBD1|TRBJ1-2
CASSLETGNLRYGYTF
TGTGCCAGCAGCTTAGAGACAGGGAATCTTCGCTATGGCTACACCTTC
>many|TRBV7-9|.|TRBJ2-5
CASSSQETPETQYF
TGTGCCAGCAGCTCACAAGAGACCCCGGAGACCCAGTACTTC
>few|TRBV20-1|.|TRBJ1-5
CSARDFEAGTRQPQHF
TGCAGTGCTAGGGATTTTGAGGCGGGGACACGCCAGCCCCAGCATTTT
>few|TRBV27|.|TRBJ2-7
CASSFSWGNSYEQYF
TGTGCCAGCAGTTTTTCTTGGGGCAACTCCTACGAGCAGTACTTC
>.|TRBV28|.|TRBJ1-2
CASSPTGRVTYGYTF
TGTGCCAGCAGCCCTACGGGAAGGGTTACCTATGGCTACACCTTC
>few|TRBV10-3|.|TRBJ2-7
CAISEVGSTYEQYF
TGTGCCATCAGTGAGGTGGGGTCAACCTACGAGCAGTACTTC
>.|TRBV28|TRBD2|TRBJ2-3
CASSFSGLAASTDTQYF
TGTGCCAGCAGTTTCTCCGGACTAGCGGCTAGCACAGATACGCAGTATTTT
>once|TRBV27|.|TRBJ2-7
CASSLGPGRLYEQYF
TGTGCCAGCAGTTTAGGGCCAGGGAGACTGTACGAGCAGTACTTC
>many|TRBV2|TRBD1|TRBJ2-1
CASVPDRGFSYNEQFF
TGTGCCAGCGTCCCTGACAGGGGGTTCTCCTACAATGAGCAGTTCTTC
>.|TRBV5-5|.|TRBJ2-1
CASSLESRRGVYNEQFF
TGTGCCAGCAGCTTGGAGTCACGGCGGGGTGTCTACAATGAGCAGTTCTTC
>few|TRBV20-1|.|TRBJ2-7
CSARRQDLSYEQYF
TGCAGTGCCAGAAGACAGGACCTCTCCTACGAGCAGTACTTC
>few|TRBV12-3/TRBV12-4|.|TRBJ2-3
CASSLATSRSPTDTQYF
TGTGCCAGCAGTTTAGCGACTTCGAGGTCCCCCACAGATACGCAGTATTTT
>few|TRBV6-6|.|TRBJ1-1
CASSYSGNEAFF
TGTGCCAGCAGTTACTCGGGAAATGAAGCTTTCTTT
>.|TRBV27|.|TRBJ2-2
CASSQLERLNTGELFF
TGTGCCAGCAGTCAATTAGAGCGTCTCAACACCGGGGAGCTGTTTTTT
>.|TRBV6-6|.|TRBJ2-5
CASSYLDHQETQYF
TGTGCCAGCAGTTACCTAGACCACCAAGAGACCCAGTACTTC
>many|TRBV7-9|.|TRBJ2-6
CASSSRDASSGANVLTF
TGTGCCAGCAGCTCCCGGGACGCTAGCTCTGGGGCCAACGTCCTGACTTTC
>.|TRBV29-1|TRBD1|TRBJ1-1
CSVDTGGNTEAFF
TGCAGCGTTGATACAGGGGGAAACACTGAAGCTTTCTTT
>many|TRBV7-8|TRBD2|TRBJ2-3
CASSRGDSGGFRTDTQYF
TGTGCCAGCAGCCGGGGGGATAGCGGGGGGTTTAGGACAGATACGCAGTATTTT
>many|TRBV7-9|.|TRBJ2-1
CASSQDTEQFF
TGTGCCAGCAGCCAGGACACCGAGCAGTTCTTC
>.|TRBV7-8|TRBD1|TRBJ2-3
CASSSHGTGNADTQYF
TGTGCCAGCAGCTCTCACGGGACAGGGAACGCAGATACGCAGTATTTT
>many|TRBV7-8|.|TRBJ2-1
CASSLADTRYNEQFF
TGTGCCAGCAGCTTAGCGGACACACGCTACAATGAGCAGTTCTTC
>few|TRBV2|.|TRBJ2-3
CASSGEESTDTQYF
TGTGCCAGCAGTGGCGAGGAAAGCACAGATACGCAGTATTTT
>few|TRBV2|TRBD2|TRBJ2-7
CASSPLAGGLDEQYF
TGTGCCAGCTCCCCCTTAGCGGGGGGGCTCGACGAGCAGTACTTC
>.|TRBV20-1|.|TRBJ2-6
CSAREISGANVLTF
TGCAGTGCTAGGGAAATCTCTGGGGCCAACGTCCTGACTTTC
>.|TRBV20-1|.|TRBJ2-7
CSARSGTDYEQYF
TGCAGTGCTAGGTCCGGGACGGATTACGAGCAGTACTTC
>many|TRBV19|.|TRBJ2-2
CASSIGTNRGELFF
TGTGCCAGTAGTATCGGGACAAACCGCGGGGAGCTGTTTTTT
>few|TRBV19|.|TRBJ1-1
CASSTPYRDTEAFF
TGTGCCAGTAGTACCCCGTACAGAGACACTGAAGCTTTCTTT
>many|TRBV10-3|.|TRBJ2-2
CAISEPGGGPTNTGELFF
TGTGCCATCAGTGAGCCGGGCGGGGGCCCTACGAACACCGGGGAGCTGTTTTTT
>.|TRBV15|.|TRBJ2-1
CATSGSHRLGNNEQFF
TGTGCCACCAGCGGGTCCCACCGACTAGGGAATAATGAGCAGTTCTTC
>many|TRBV28|.|TRBJ2-5
CASSSGTQQETQYF
TGTGCCAGCAGTTCCGGGACGCAACAAGAGACCCAGTACTTC
>.|TRBV27|TRBD1|TRBJ2-6
CASGTGQGVSGANVLTF
TGTGCCAGCGGAACGGGACAGGGTGTCTCTGGGGCCAACGTCCTGACTTTC
>.|TRBV4-1|.|TRBJ2-5
CASSHISDRETQYF
TGCGCCAGCAGCCATATTAGTGATCGGGAGACCCAGTACTTC
>.|TRBV4-1|.|TRBJ2-3
CASSQVPQITDTQYF
TGCGCCAGCAGCCAAGTTCCGCAAATCACAGATACGCAGTATTTT
>.|TRBV6-6|.|TRBJ1-5
CAVSGQPQHF
TGTGCCGTAAGTGGTCAGCCCCAGCATTTT
>many|TRBV11-2|.|TRBJ2-1
CASSSGLGSYNEQFF
TGTGCCAGCAGCTCTGGACTTGGTTCCTACAATGAGCAGTTCTTC
>few|TRBV28|.|TRBJ1-5
CASSFPTGPNQPQHF
TGTGCCAGCAGTTTTCCCACGGGACCCAATCAGCCCCAGCATTTT
>many|TRBV19|.|TRBJ2-3
CASSLLGGSTDTQYF
TGTGCCAGTAGTCTGTTAGGGGGGTCCACAGATACGCAGTATTTT
>.|TRBV20-1|.|TRBJ2-2
CSAETGDTGELFF
TGCAGTGCGGAAACGGGGGACACCGGGGAGCTGTTTTTT
>many|TRBV6-5|.|TRBJ1-1
CASSYFRGSDTEAFF
TGTGCCAGCAGTTACTTTCGGGGCTCGGACACTGAAGCTTTCTTT
>many|TRBV7-9|.|TRBJ2-5
CASSPPRTQETQYF
TGTGCCAGCAGCCCCCCCCGGACTCAAGAGACCCAGTACTTC
>.|TRBV29-1|TRBD1|TRBJ2-1
CSVEGTEIYNEQFF
TGCAGCGTTGAGGGGACAGAGATTTACAATGAGCAGTTCTTC
>many|TRBV7-9|TRBD2|TRBJ2-5
CASSPVLAGQETQYF
TGTGCCAGCAGCCCTGTTTTAGCGGGGCAAGAGACCCAGTACTTC
>many|TRBV7-9|TRBD2|TRBJ2-1
CASSLAGVVWNEQFF
TGTGCCAGCAGCTTGGCGGGGGTAGTCTGGAATGAGCAGTTCTTC
>.|TRBV7-9|.|TRBJ1-4
CASSSGQLAPNEKLFF
TGTGCCAGCAGCTCCGGACAGCTTGCCCCAAATGAAAAACTGTTTTTT
>.|TRBV5-6|.|TRBJ2-2
CASSLYSVTGELFF
TGTGCCAGCAGCTTGTACTCGGTCACCGGGGAGCTGTTTTTT
>.|TRBV5-1|.|TRBJ2-7
CASSETGTLNSYEQYF
TGCGCCAGCAGCGAAACCGGGACACTAAATTCCTACGAGCAGTACTTC
>.|TRBV14|.|TRBJ2-7
CASSQVWWYHEQYF
TGTGCCAGCAGCCAAGTCTGGTGGTACCACGAGCAGTACTTC
>few|TRBV20-1|.|TRBJ2-5
CSARDWRQETQYF
TGCAGTGCTAGAGATTGGAGACAAGAGACCCAGTACTTC
>.|TRBV30|.|TRBJ2-7
CAWSVAQGNYEQYF
TGTGCCTGGAGTGTAGCTCAGGGGAACTACGAGCAGTACTTC
>many|TRBV7-2|.|TRBJ2-7
CASSLARSPVVYEQYF
TGTGCCAGCAGCTTAGCTAGGAGCCCAGTGGTCTACGAGCAGTACTTC
>.|TRBV28|TRBD1|TRBJ1-5
CASSLGTGRNQPQHF
TGTGCCAGCAGTTTGGGGACAGGGCGCAATCAGCCCCAGCATTTT
>.|TRBV6-5|.|TRBJ2-1
CASSSRRRVDEQFF
TGTGCCAGCAGTTCCCGCCGCAGGGTGGATGAGCAGTTCTTC